These T cell receptor beta chains were read from a single sample in a study of blood T cell repertoires in COVID-19. Generated by immunoSEQ multiplex PCR, the TCRdb table keeps only in-frame clones and is missing some. The sample lists about 130,000 clones, more than 75% occurring once. Sequencing was carried out using peripheral blood. The origin of the receptors is a man between 60 and 75 years old with COVID-19, enrolled during active disease. Each CDR3 is given with its conserved first and last residue. A D gene is named only where the DNA matches it firmly. Not every row has a clone size; where given, it reads once, few, many or a size class.

v_gene	j_gene	d_gene	abundance	CDR3nt	CDR3aa
TRBV18	TRBJ1-2	TRBD1	-	TGTGCCAGCTCAACAGGGGCACTAAACTATGGCTACACCTTC	CASSTGALNYGYTF
TRBV6-1	TRBJ2-7	-	-	TGTGCCAGCAGTGAGGAAAGGGTAGCGACCAAGCAGTACTTC	CASSEERVATKQYF
TRBV27	TRBJ2-7	TRBD2	once	TGTGCCAGCAGCCGGACTAGCGAACCCTACGAGCAGTACTTC	CASSRTSEPYEQYF
TRBV3-1/TRBV3-2	TRBJ2-2	TRBD2	-	TGTGCCAGCAGCCAATGGACTAGCGAGAACACCGGGGAGCTGTTTTTT	CASSQWTSENTGELFF
TRBV3-1/TRBV3-2	TRBJ1-1	-	-	TGTGCCAGCAGCTTTCGGTCGAACACTGAAGCTTTCTTT	CASSFRSNTEAFF
TRBV7-9	TRBJ1-6	-	-	TGTGCCAGCAGCTTAAACGGTTCACCCCTCCACTTT	CASSLNGSPLHF
TRBV5-1	TRBJ1-3	-	-	TGCGCCAGCAGCGCAGGGTTTGGAAACACCATATATTTT	CASSAGFGNTIYF
TRBV27	TRBJ1-2	-	-	TGTGCCAGCAGTCCCCGCGGAGGGGACAACTATGGCTACACCTTC	CASSPRGGDNYGYTF
TRBV11-2	TRBJ2-3	TRBD1	-	TGTGCCAGCAGTTACGACAGGGGTATAACAGATACGCAGTATTTT	CASSYDRGITDTQYF
TRBV7-8	TRBJ2-3	TRBD2	-	TGTGCCAGCAGCTTAGATATAGCGGGAGTAGCAGATACGCAGTATTTT	CASSLDIAGVADTQYF
TRBV5-1	TRBJ1-1	-	few	TGCGCCAGCAGCTTGACAGGAAACACTGAAGCTTTCTTT	CASSLTGNTEAFF
TRBV2	TRBJ2-5	TRBD1	once	TGTGCCAGCAGTGTCGACAGGGAAGAGACCCAGTACTTC	CASSVDREETQYF
TRBV7-2	TRBJ1-1	TRBD1	-	TGTGCCAGCAGCCCCGGGACAGGATTGAACACTGAAGCTTTCTTT	CASSPGTGLNTEAFF
TRBV24-1	TRBJ2-1	TRBD2	-	TGTGCCACCAGTGATCCAGCCGGGACTAGCGGTGACAATGAGCAGTTCTTC	CATSDPAGTSGDNEQFF
TRBV19	TRBJ1-6	TRBD1	-	TGTGCCAGTAGTCCCTCGACAGGGACAAGCTCCTATAATTCACCCCTCCACTTT	CASSPSTGTSSYNSPLHF
TRBV29-1	TRBJ2-1	TRBD2	-	TGCAGCCCCCCGAGAGCGGGAGGTTTGGGATACAATGAGCAGTTCTTC	CSPPRAGGLGYNEQFF
TRBV20-1	TRBJ2-1	-	-	TGCAGTGCTAGTTCGCGAGCGGAGGGGTGGCAGTTCTTC	CSASSRAEGWQFF
TRBV10-1	TRBJ2-2	TRBD2	-	TGCGCCAGCAGTGCTAGCGGGAGGGCCGAAACCGGGGAGCTGTTTTTT	CASSASGRAETGELFF
TRBV5-6	TRBJ1-2	-	-	TGTGCCAGCAGCCGCGGTTCCGGGGATGGCTACACCTTC	CASSRGSGDGYTF
TRBV7-9	TRBJ2-7	TRBD2	-	TGTGCCAGCAGCTTAGACGCCAGCGGGAATATCTACGAGCAGTACTTC	CASSLDASGNIYEQYF
TRBV5-1	TRBJ2-2	-	-	TGCGCCAGCAGCTCAGGGACTGTCCCGAACACCGGGGAGCTGTTTTTT	CASSSGTVPNTGELFF
TRBV7-3	TRBJ2-2	-	once	TGTGCCAGCAGCTTATCCGGGGGCACCGGGGAGCTGTTTTTT	CASSLSGGTGELFF